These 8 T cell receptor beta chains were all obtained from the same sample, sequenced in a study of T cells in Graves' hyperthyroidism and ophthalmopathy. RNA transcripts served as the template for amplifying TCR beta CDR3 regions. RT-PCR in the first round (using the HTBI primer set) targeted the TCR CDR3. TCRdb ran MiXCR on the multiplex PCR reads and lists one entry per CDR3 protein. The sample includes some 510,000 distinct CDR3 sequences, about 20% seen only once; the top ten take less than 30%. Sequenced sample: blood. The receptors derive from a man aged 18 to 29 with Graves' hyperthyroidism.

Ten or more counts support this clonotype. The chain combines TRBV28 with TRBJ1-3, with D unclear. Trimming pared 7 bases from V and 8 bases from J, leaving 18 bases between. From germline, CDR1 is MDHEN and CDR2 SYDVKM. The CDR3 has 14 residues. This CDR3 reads CASKWERSVDTIYF. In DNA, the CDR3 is TGTGCCAGCAAATGGGAGAGGTCGGTTGACACCATATATTTT.

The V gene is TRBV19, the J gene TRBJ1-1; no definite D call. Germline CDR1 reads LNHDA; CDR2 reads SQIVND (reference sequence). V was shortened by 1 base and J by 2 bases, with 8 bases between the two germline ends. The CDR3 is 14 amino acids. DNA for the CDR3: TGTGCCAGTAGTATAGGGGCGAAAAACACTGAAGCTTTCTTT. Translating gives CASSIGAKNTEAFF. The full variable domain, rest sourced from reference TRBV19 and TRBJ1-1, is DGGITQSPKYLFRKEGQNVTLSCEQNLNHDAMYWYRQDPGQGLRLIYYSQIVNDFQKGDIAEGYSVSREKKESFPLTVTSAQKNPTAFYLCASSIGAKNTEAFFGQGTRLTVV.

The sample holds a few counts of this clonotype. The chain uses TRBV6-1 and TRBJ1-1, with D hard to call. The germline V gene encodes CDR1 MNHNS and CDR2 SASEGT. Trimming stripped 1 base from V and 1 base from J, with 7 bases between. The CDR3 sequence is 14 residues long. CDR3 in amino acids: CASSEESENTEAFF. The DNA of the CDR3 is TGTGCCAGCAGTGAAGAAAGTGAGAACACTGAAGCTTTCTTT.

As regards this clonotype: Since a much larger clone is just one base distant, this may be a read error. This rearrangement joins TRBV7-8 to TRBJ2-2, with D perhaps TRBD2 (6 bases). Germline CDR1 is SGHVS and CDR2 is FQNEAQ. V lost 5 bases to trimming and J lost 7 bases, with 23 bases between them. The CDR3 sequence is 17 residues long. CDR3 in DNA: TGTGCCAGCAGCCCTAGGAATAGGGACTCCTCCATCGGGGAGCTGTTTTTT. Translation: CASSPRNRDSSIGELFF.

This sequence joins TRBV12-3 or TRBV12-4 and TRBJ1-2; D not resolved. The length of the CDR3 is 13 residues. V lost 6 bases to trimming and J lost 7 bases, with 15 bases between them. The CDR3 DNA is TGTGCCAGCAGAGACACCTTGACCCCTGGCTACACCTTC. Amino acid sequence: CASRDTLTPGYTF.

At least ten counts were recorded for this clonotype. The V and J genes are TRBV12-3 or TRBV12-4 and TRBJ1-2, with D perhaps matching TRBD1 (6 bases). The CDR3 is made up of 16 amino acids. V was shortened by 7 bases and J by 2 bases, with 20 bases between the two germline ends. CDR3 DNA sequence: TGTGCCAGCACCCGACTCCTGACAGGATCAAACTATGGCTACACCTTC. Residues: CASTRLLTGSNYGYTF.

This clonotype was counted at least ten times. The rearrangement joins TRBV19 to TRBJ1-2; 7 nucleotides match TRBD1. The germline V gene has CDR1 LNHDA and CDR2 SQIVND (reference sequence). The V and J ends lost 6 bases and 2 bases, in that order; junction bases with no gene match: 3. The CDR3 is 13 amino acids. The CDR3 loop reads CASRGTENYGYTF. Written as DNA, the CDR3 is TGTGCCAGTAGAGGGACAGAAAACTATGGCTACACCTTC.

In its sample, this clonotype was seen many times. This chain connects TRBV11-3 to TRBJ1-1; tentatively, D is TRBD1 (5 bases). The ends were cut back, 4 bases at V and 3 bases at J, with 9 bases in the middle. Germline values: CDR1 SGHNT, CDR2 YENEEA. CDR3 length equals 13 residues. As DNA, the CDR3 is TGTGCCAGCAGCTCCGGGACGTACACTGAAGCTTTCTTT. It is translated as CASSSGTYTEAFF.